The source of this T cell receptor beta chain is a study of T cell changes during pregnancy in multiple sclerosis. Sequenced by immunoSEQ multiplex PCR; TCRdb stores in-frame clones only, minus some. The table records roughly 80,000 clones, 90% to 95% of them present only once. CDR3 length equals 14 residues. With V trimmed by 6 bases and J by 8 bases, 8 bases remained unmatched. The germline V gene has CDR1 ENHRY and CDR2 SYGVKD. The rearrangement uses TRBV10-3 and TRBJ1-4; TRBD1 aligns across 8 bases. Sequenced material: peripheral blood, taken in the first trimester of pregnancy. The receptor was derived from a female donor with multiple sclerosis, enrolled in a pregnancy study. The CDR3 reads CAIRDPRQGEKLFF. In nucleotides, the CDR3 is TGTGCCATCAGGGATCCGAGACAGGGGGAAAAACTGTTTTTT.